A single sample is the source of the 26 T cell receptor beta chains below, sequenced in a study of radiotherapy plus CTLA-4 blockade in lung cancer. TCRdb's copy holds only in-frame clones and misses some; the assay was immunoSEQ multiplex PCR. The sample lists approximately 80,000 clones; about four fifths were seen once. The sequenced sample was peripheral blood, obtained from a patient treated with radiotherapy plus ipilimumab. These receptors all come from a human donor with non-small cell lung cancer whose response to radiotherapy plus ipilimumab could not be evaluated. Some clones in this sample may be carry-over from other donors' samples.

Remarks on this clone: Other DNA sequences in the same sample also yield this CDR3. The chain carries TRBV6-5 and TRBJ1-2; D unclear. Trimming shortened V by 0 bases and J by 6 bases, and 8 bases separated the two germline ends. Looked up from germline, CDR1 is MNHEY and CDR2 is SVGAGI. The CDR3 has 13 amino acids. The CDR3 sequence: CASSYSWRDGYTF. In nucleotides, the CDR3 is TGTGCCAGCAGTTACTCCTGGAGAGATGGCTACACCTTC.

This clone has a handful of counts. This rearrangement joins TRBV6-6 to TRBJ1-5, with D hard to call. Trimming stripped 0 bases from V and 3 bases from J, with 9 bases between. The CDR3 contains 15 residues. Germline loops: CDR1 MNHNY, CDR2 SVGAGI (reference sequence). CDR3 in DNA: TGTGCCAGCAGTTACTCGAGAGGGTACAATCAGCCCCAGCATTTT. Its protein product is CASSYSRGYNQPQHF.

The chain combines TRBV7-8 with TRBJ2-7, with D possibly TRBD2 on 5 matching bases. The V end was cut by 5 bases, the J end by 3 bases, with 17 bases between. This CDR3 is 15 amino acids long. Germline-derived CDR1 and CDR2 are SGHVS and FQNEAQ. The CDR3 loop reads CASSPSSSLSYEQYF. The CDR3 bases are TGTGCCAGCAGCCCTAGCTCGTCTCTCAGCTACGAGCAGTACTTC.

V usage is TRBV27 and J usage is TRBJ2-2; TRBD2 might be the D (7 bases). CDR3 length equals 16 residues. Germline V gene sequence: CDR1 MNHEY, CDR2 SMNVEV (reference sequence). Trimming removed 3 bases from V and 5 bases from J, with 16 bases in between. Here the CDR3 DNA reads TGTGCCAGCAGTTTCGTACAGGGCGGGGGAACCGGGGAGCTGTTTTTT. It is translated as CASSFVQGGGTGELFF.

V gene TRBV6-5 combines with J gene TRBJ2-7; D is possibly TRBD2 (5 bases). This CDR3 is built from 12 residues. CDR1 is MNHEY and CDR2 is SVGAGI in the germline V gene. The germline V and J ends were trimmed by 5 bases and 5 bases, with 10 bases remaining between them. CDR3 DNA: TGTGCCAGCAGTGAAATCGGGGACGAGCAGTACTTC. Translation gives CASSEIGDEQYF.

This sequence joins TRBV2 and TRBJ1-1; D is possibly TRBD1 (6 bases). V dropped 5 bases and J dropped 1 base, with 8 bases sitting between them. Germline lookup yields CDR1 SNHLY and CDR2 FYNNEI. The CDR3 runs to 13 residues. The CDR3 region has the DNA TGTGCCAGCAGTTGGACAGAGAACACTGAAGCTTTCTTT. Translated, it gives CASSWTENTEAFF.

This chain connects TRBV10-3 to TRBJ2-7, with TRBD1 matching over 7 bases. Germline V gene sequence: CDR1 ENHRY, CDR2 SYGVKD. This CDR3 has 11 amino acids. After removal of 11 bases from V and 3 bases from J, the junction contained 4 bases not matched to a gene. The CDR3 loop reads CASWDSYEQYF. CDR3 coding DNA: TGTGCCTCTTGGGACAGCTACGAGCAGTACTTC.

The gene calls are TRBV6-1 and TRBJ1-5, with D tentatively TRBD1 (6 bases). Germline lookup yields CDR1 MNHNS and CDR2 SASEGT. Trimming removed 6 bases from V and 6 bases from J, with 12 bases in between. CDR3 size: 13 residues. CDR3 protein: CASSATGSQPQHF. The CDR3 DNA is TGTGCCAGCAGCGCCACAGGGAGTCAGCCCCAGCATTTT.

This clone turned up a few times. The chain recombines TRBV18 with TRBJ1-5; D uncertain. The CDR3 runs 16 residues. Looked up from germline, CDR1 is KGHSH and CDR2 is LQKENI. Trimming pared 2 bases from V and 2 bases from J, leaving 13 bases between. DNA for the CDR3: TGTGCCAGCTCACCAACCGGCTTTGCGGGCAATCAGCCCCAGCATTTT. This codes for CASSPTGFAGNQPQHF.

This clone was detected once. The gene calls are TRBV4-3 and TRBJ2-3, with 13 bases fitting TRBD2. After removal of 4 bases from V and 2 bases from J, the junction contained 6 bases not matched to a gene. Germline V gene lookup returns CDR1 LGHNA and CDR2 YSLEER. This CDR3 spans 17 amino acids. The CDR3 sequence: CASSRDGTSGITDTQYF. DNA for the CDR3: TGCGCCAGCAGCCGGGACGGGACTAGCGGGATCACAGATACGCAGTATTTT.

This clone has only a few counts. The J gene is TRBJ1-5, the V gene TRBV10-1; D is possibly TRBD1 (6 bases). CDR3 size: 15 residues. Germline CDR1 reads WNHNN; CDR2 reads SYGVQD (reference sequence). V gave up 10 bases and J gave up 2 bases, with 18 bases separating them. The CDR3 region is CAIWDPGHRNQPQHF. The DNA for the CDR3 is TGCGCCATCTGGGACCCGGGACACCGCAATCAGCCCCAGCATTTT.

This clone was seen just once. The chain recombines TRBV28 with TRBJ1-1, with a possible D match to TRBD1 (5 bases). The CDR3 length is 14 residues. Deletions cut 11 bases from V and 4 bases from J, with 20 bases between. The germline V gene encodes CDR1 MDHEN and CDR2 SYDVKM. The CDR3 protein is CAGGGPPGGTEAFF. The CDR3 DNA reads as TGTGCCGGCGGCGGCCCCCCGGGGGGCACTGAAGCTTTCTTT.

The V and J genes are TRBV5-4 and TRBJ2-2; 9 bases fit TRBD1. Looked up from germline, CDR1 is SGHNT and CDR2 is YYREEE (reference sequence). The CDR3 has 16 residues. Losses at the gene ends were 4 bases for V and 6 bases for J; bases not matched to a gene: 10. The CDR3 DNA reads TGTGCCAGCAGCAGGAAACAGGGGGCGCTGTCCGGGGAGCTGTTTTTT. As protein: CASSRKQGALSGELFF. Complete variable domain (other parts from reference TRBV5-4 and TRBJ2-2): ETGVTQSPTHLIKTRGQQVTLRCSSQSGHNTVSWYQQALGQGPQFIFQYYREEENGRGNFPPRFSGLQFPNYSSELNVNALELDDSALYLCASSRKQGALSGELFFGEGSRLTVL.

The chain employs TRBV6-5 and TRBJ1-6, with D tentatively TRBD1 (5 bases). This CDR3 region has 16 residues. The V and J ends lost 0 bases and 10 bases respectively, with 16 bases between them. Germline V gene lookup returns CDR1 MNHEY and CDR2 SVGAGI. CDR3 in DNA: TGTGCCAGCAGTTACTCGGCCGGGGGGGGAAGATCACCCCTCCACTTT. It is translated as CASSYSAGGGRSPLHF.

V is TRBV6-1 and J is TRBJ1-1; the match to TRBD1 covers 7 bases. After removal of 6 bases from V and 1 base from J, the junction contained 5 bases not matched to a gene. The CDR3 consists of 14 residues. Germline CDR1 MNHNS, CDR2 SASEGT. CDR3 sequence reads: CASRDRKANTEAFF. The DNA of the CDR3 is TGTGCCAGCAGGGACAGGAAGGCGAACACTGAAGCTTTCTTT.

The rearrangement uses TRBV5-1 and TRBJ2-2; the match to TRBD1 covers 7 bases. CDR1 is SGHRS and CDR2 is YFSETQ in the germline V gene. Trimming removed 2 bases from V and 7 bases from J; junction bases left unmatched: 2. The CDR3 extends over 13 amino acids. The CDR3 here is CASSFTGDGELFF. The CDR3 nucleotides are TGCGCCAGCAGCTTCACAGGGGACGGGGAGCTGTTTTTT. Full variable domain (outside the CDR3, taken from reference TRBV5-1 and TRBJ2-2): KAGVTQTPRYLIKTRGQQVTLSCSPISGHRSVSWYQQTPGQGLQFLFEYFSETQRNKGNFPGRFSGRQFSNSRSEMNVSTLELGDSALYLCASSFTGDGELFFGEGSRLTVL.

The V and J genes are TRBV10-3 and TRBJ2-7, with D tentatively TRBD2 (6 bases). The germline CDR1 and CDR2 sequences are ENHRY and SYGVKD. The length of the CDR3 is 13 residues. The V end was cut by 10 bases, the J end by 3 bases, with 16 bases between. The CDR3 protein is CASNGGAIYEQYF. DNA for the CDR3: TGTGCCAGCAATGGAGGGGCGATCTACGAGCAGTACTTC.

This clone was detected once. The chain combines TRBV5-1 with TRBJ2-7, with a weak D call TRBD2 (6 bases). Germline CDR1 and CDR2: SGHRS and YFSETQ. Deletions cut 4 bases from V and 5 bases from J, with 25 bases between. The CDR3 totals 17 residues. CDR3 DNA sequence: TGCGCCAGCAGCCCCCCCGGCGGGGACCTACGGTTCCACGAGCAGTACTTC. Its protein is CASSPPGGDLRFHEQYF. The full variable domain, in which reference TRBV5-1 and TRBJ2-7 provide the parts outside the CDR3, is KAGVTQTPRYLIKTRGQQVTLSCSPISGHRSVSWYQQTPGQGLQFLFEYFSETQRNKGNFPGRFSGRQFSNSRSEMNVSTLELGDSALYLCASSPPGGDLRFHEQYFGPGTRLTVT.

V usage is TRBV29-1 and J usage is TRBJ1-1, with TRBD1 as a possible D gene (6 bases). The CDR3 is 12 amino acids. Deletions cut 3 bases from V and 9 bases from J, with 14 bases between. Germline V gene sequence: CDR1 SQVTM, CDR2 ANQGSEA. CDR3 sequence (DNA): TGCAGCGTTGAGAGAGGGGGTGGTCAAGCTTTCTTT. Protein sequence: CSVERGGGQAFF. Full variable domain (remainder filled in from reference TRBV29-1 and TRBJ1-1): SAVISQKPSRDICQRGTSLTIQCQVDSQVTMMFWYRQQPGQSLTLIATANQGSEATYESGFVIDKFPISRPNLTFSTLTVSNMSPEDSSIYLCSVERGGGQAFFGQGTRLTVV.

V gene TRBV5-1 combines with J gene TRBJ2-3; possibly TRBD1 for D (5 bases). Trimming left V 0 bases short and J 1 base short, with 15 bases between. Germline V lookup: CDR1 SGHRS, CDR2 YFSETQ. The CDR3 consists of 17 residues. The CDR3 sequence is CASSLEERGFGTDTQYF. For the CDR3, the DNA is TGCGCCAGCAGCTTGGAGGAAAGGGGTTTCGGCACAGATACGCAGTATTTT. Full variable domain (remainder filled in from reference TRBV5-1 and TRBJ2-3): KAGVTQTPRYLIKTRGQQVTLSCSPISGHRSVSWYQQTPGQGLQFLFEYFSETQRNKGNFPGRFSGRQFSNSRSEMNVSTLELGDSALYLCASSLEERGFGTDTQYFGPGTRLTVL.

This clone was found a few times. This chain links TRBV4-3 with TRBJ2-1; 9 bases map to TRBD1. Germline lookup yields CDR1 LGHNA and CDR2 YSLEER. This CDR3 region has 16 residues. The ends lost 0 bases at V and 6 bases at J; junction bases unmatched: 6. The CDR3 DNA follows: TGCGCCAGCAGCCAAGATTGGGACAGGGTAGGCAATGAGCAGTTCTTC. Amino acids: CASSQDWDRVGNEQFF.

J is TRBJ2-3 and V is TRBV4-1; TRBD1 agrees at 7 bases. Germline assignment: CDR1 MGHRA and CDR2 YSYEKL. V lost 3 bases, J lost 2 bases, and 8 bases stayed unmatched. The length of the CDR3 is 16 residues. CDR3 sequence (DNA): TGCGCCAGCAGCCACGTCGGGACAGCTCTCACAGATACGCAGTATTTT. As protein: CASSHVGTALTDTQYF.

Worth noting for this clone: At the DNA level, this CDR3 is encoded by other sequences in the same sample as well. The V gene is TRBV5-6, the J gene TRBJ1-1, with unresolved D. Germline assignment: CDR1 SGHDT and CDR2 YYEEEE. Trimming cost V 0 bases and J 4 bases, with 16 bases left between them. This CDR3 comprises 16 residues. The CDR3 DNA follows: TGTGCCAGCAGCTTGGATTTTAGAGGGTTGGGCACTGAAGCTTTCTTT. Its translation: CASSLDFRGLGTEAFF.

This sequence joins TRBV5-1 and TRBJ2-5; D is perhaps TRBD1 (6 bases). Trimming pared 3 bases from V and 2 bases from J, leaving 11 bases between. The CDR3 extends over 14 amino acids. CDR1 SGHRS and CDR2 YFSETQ come from the germline V gene. The CDR3 reads CASSWTDAQETQYF. CDR3 coding DNA: TGCGCCAGCAGCTGGACAGACGCTCAAGAGACCCAGTACTTC. The full variable domain, its missing parts supplied by reference TRBV5-1 and TRBJ2-5, is KAGVTQTPRYLIKTRGQQVTLSCSPISGHRSVSWYQQTPGQGLQFLFEYFSETQRNKGNFPGRFSGRQFSNSRSEMNVSTLELGDSALYLCASSWTDAQETQYFGPGTRLLVL.

The chain couples TRBV7-9 to TRBJ1-6; D remains ambiguous. The germline V gene has CDR1 SEHNR and CDR2 FQNEAQ (reference sequence). The CDR3 is made up of 14 amino acids. The ends were cut back, 11 bases at V and 0 bases at J, with 11 bases in the middle. CDR3 sequence reads: CAARSGSYNSPLHF. The CDR3 nucleotides read TGTGCCGCCAGAAGCGGCTCCTATAATTCACCCCTCCACTTT.

The J gene is TRBJ2-1, the V gene TRBV4-3, with 14 bases that match TRBD2. Germline CDR1 and CDR2: LGHNA and YSLEER. J was trimmed by 8 bases and V by 4 bases; bases with no gene match: 7. The CDR3 is made up of 16 amino acids. The CDR3 DNA sequence: TGCGCCAGCAGCCCGATGGGGACTAGCGGGGGCCATGAGCAGTTCTTC. This translates into CASSPMGTSGGHEQFF.